The sequence of this TCR beta chain was determined in a study of shared clonotypes between healthy human individuals (dated by TCRdb to the early 2020s). With respect to the entire study: The cohort comprised two women and three men aged 18 to 49 years. Per donor, three plates each were used for CD4 naive and CD4 memory, two for CD8 naive, and one for CD8 memory. The study deeply sequenced blood TCR repertoires of about 5 healthy adults to estimate repertoire size and the extent of clonotype sharing between individuals. Libraries were prepared and TCR repertoires were sequenced by different laboratories using diverse techniques, in order to increase sequencing depth and limit assay-specific biases. Each donor's leukapheresis produced roughly between roughly 0.85 and 10 billion PBMCs. Broad study findings and their caveats: The small number of donors limited the genetic and exposure-history diversity represented. Only blood was sampled, and tissue TCR repertoires likely differ from those in blood. Estimated clonotype richness was generally larger for naive than for memory subsets. Compared with non-shared clonotypes, clonotypes shared by all four sorted-subset donors had higher generation probabilities. When four donors were compared, the shared fraction of clonotypes was approximately 5% for naive CD4, around 3.5% for naive CD8, more than 2% for memory CD4, and 0.4% for memory CD8. Based on pairwise subsampling, the degree of clonotype sharing among donors was expected to be affected by sequencing depth. Rarefaction of sorted-subset datasets indicated incomplete sequencing despite the large sequencing depth.

The donors were healthy, HIV-negative adults who had no recently reported acute infections or vaccinations. Only Caucasian adults living in Nashville, Tennessee, USA were represented among the donors. CD4+ T cells were enriched through magnetic negative selection, after which naive cells were positively selected on CD45RA and the remaining negative fraction served as the memory subset. Blood was obtained by leukapheresis, after which PBMCs were separated by Ficoll-Histopaque density gradient centrifugation and cryopreserved in liquid nitrogen vapor phase. Analytical flow cytometry was used to check the purity and quantity of each magnetically sorted T cell population. Genomic DNA was isolated from each sorted fraction and quantified by UV absorbance on a Nanodrop 2000c. From cysteine to phenylalanine, the CDR3 is 14 amino acids long. Only the CDR3 DNA is retained, 42 bases long and in frame from the first base. Via the germline V gene, CDR1 is SNHLY and CDR2 FYNNEI. The V and J ends are trimmed by 2 bases and 3 bases, leaving 10 bases between them.

This clone was seen a single time. Its antigen is still unknown. Base quality data are lacking; no much larger clone is found one base away. TCR CDR3 regions were amplified from genomic DNA by multiplex PCR using the deep immunoSEQ assay. Extracted genomic DNA from each cell subset was spread evenly across all wells of several immunoSEQ 96-well plates, with each plate serving as a replicate. For sorted subsets, approximately 210 ng genomic DNA, equal to 30,000 or so T cell genomes, was loaded into each replicate PCR. The purified libraries were quantified using a Qubit 3.0 fluorometer, sized with a Bioanalyzer 2100, and then quantified again using the KAPA Library Quantification kit. Each immunoSEQ 96-well plate was sequenced on its own single-read 150-cycle Illumina NextSeq 550 flow cell. The paper's processing steps were these. Because the immunoSEQ output included only junctional sequences and no quality scores, the filtering could not be the same as the filtering used for full-length reads. To assign V/J genes and CDR3, sequences were annotated against IMGT germline references using PyIR, a Python wrapper for IgBLAST v1.9. Reads were filtered out if the reads had weak V/J assignments (E-value above 1e-6), no CDR3, stop codons, out-of-frame junctions, or ambiguous translated residues. V3J clonotypes were defined by identical inferred V gene, J gene, and CDR3 amino acid sequence. The percentage overlap between two repertoires was calculated by dividing the number of shared unique clonotypes by the size of the smaller repertoire. RTK rarefaction, the Chao1 estimator, and Recon v2.1 estimates of unobserved clonotypes were used to assess repertoire richness. For all TCRbeta clonotypes obtained by the gDNA method from a few donors, generation probabilities were computed with OLGA. TCRdb limited this immuneACCESS table to in-frame rearrangements with V and J called. A share of clones is missing; checked studies link under half to unresolved V genes, and the rest is unexplained. V and J calls and clone size are as listed in that table; D and trimming were resolved from the DNA. This sample has some 2,500,000 clones in its table, and approximately 93% of those were observed once. Roughly 0.36% of the sample goes to the ten largest clones.

The chain was built from TRBV2 and TRBJ1-1, with TRBD1 as a weak D call on 6 bases. This TCR derives from a man aged 18 to 30 in good health. Some clones in this sample may be carry-over from other donors' samples. What was sequenced was naive CD4+ T cells from PBMCs. Sample cell subset or site, as interpreted from the label and publication: CD45RA+ positively selected. CDR3 sequence: CASSESRQDTEAFF. The DNA sequence is TGTGCCAGCAGTGAATCTCGACAGGACACTGAAGCTTTCTTT. With the rest looked up from the reference TRBV2 and TRBJ1-1 genes rather than sequenced, the full variable domain is EPEVTQTPSHQVTQMGQEVILRCVPISNHLYFYWYRQILGQKVEFLVSFYNNEISEKSEIFDDQFSVERPDGSNFTLKIRSTKLEDSAMYFCASSESRQDTEAFFGQGTRLTVV.